Reported below is one TCR beta chain. The antigen this receptor binds is unknown. The input lacks base qualities; no much larger clone sits a single base away. The data stem from a study of identical twins (dated by TCRdb to 2015 to 2016). At the level of the whole study: TCR alpha and beta repertoires from monozygotic twins, unrelated adults of various ages and cord blood were deep-sequenced to test whether fetal clonotypes persist. To rule out contamination, the twin experiments were replicated at different times with different library preparation protocols.

Via the germline V gene (reference sequence), CDR1 is DFQATT and CDR2 SNEGSKA. The junction shows trimming of 5 bases on V and 3 bases on J, plus 14 bases between the germline ends. From cysteine to phenylalanine, the CDR3 is 14 amino acids long. CDR3 DNA is the only sequence kept; it has 42 bases, read in frame from the first base. Every donor was a healthy Caucasian. The twin cohort consisted of three pairs of female monozygotic twins, all aged 18 to 29 years. Miltenyi CD45RO+ enrichment and human naive T-cell isolation kits were used to isolate memory (CD45RO+) and naive T cells from PBMC. The library relied on 5' RACE. Sequencing relied on an Illumina HiSeq 2000. Template switching introduced a universal primer binding site; the final cDNA contained a unique molecular identifier, enabling accurate counting of TCR cDNA molecules. First-strand cDNA for TCR alpha and beta chains was synthesized from specific primers in the conserved constant-segment region. Each cDNA library was double barcoded, with a SMART-Mk sample barcode plus Illumina barcodes, to control for contamination. TruSeq adapter sequences and Illumina sample barcodes were added in two successive PCR steps. The TCR alpha and beta cDNA libraries were sequenced on the Illumina HiSeq platform using custom primers. Turning to the authors' computational methods: Raw reads were processed with MiGEC to extract unique molecular identifiers, and MiXCR was used to determine CDR3 positions. For each individual, recombination models were inferred using an EM algorithm with the repgenHMM and IGoR tools. Shared clonotype analysis was performed with the tcR package in R, normalizing sharing by the product of cloneset sizes. To study raw recombination free of thymic and clonal selection effects, out-of-frame nonproductive sequences were analyzed. The public reads were reprocessed in TCRdb via fastp at Q25 and MiXCR, keeping in-frame beta chains. One record per CDR3 amino acid sequence lists the most common genes and DNA. The V and J calls shown here were made by TCRdb, not taken from the authors' results. The sample table shows some 250,000 distinct CDR3 sequences, and 9.5% to 15% are seen once. Of the sample, roughly 3.7% is held by the ten largest clones.

Beyond this particular receptor, the publication reports: Excess twin sharing in beta out-of-frame sequences was weaker because fewer shared sequences lowered the signal-to-noise ratio. Out-of-frame TCR alpha sequences shared between twins showed an excess of low generation-probability sequences compared with coincidental sharing between unrelated individuals. Invariant T cells such as MAIT and iNKT could partly confound zero-insertion analyses, though diverse VJ usage argued against this for most clonotypes. Fewer insertions were carried by abundant cord blood beta clonotypes; a weaker similar trend was observed in young adult naive repertoires, while no such trend was observed in memory repertoires. Because the same donors could not be followed over many years, the conclusions depended on cross-sectional statistical analysis. Out-of-frame TCR alpha sharing in monozygotic twins was systematically underestimated by recombination models, whereas sharing between unrelated individuals was in agreement with the recombination models.

The same specimen was also included in a second study, on yellow fever vaccine responses in identical twins. Per the second study: According to the authors, the vaccine-induced T cell response in identical twins seemed to be partly convergent and partly specific to each individual. In identical twins, the study followed T cell clones that responded to the vaccine with precision.

Material: memory (CD45RO+) T cells sorted from blood. The meaning of the sample's cell subset or site label: CD45RO+ enriched T cells. The chain links TRBV20-1 with TRBJ2-1; the D assignment is uncertain and may be TRBD1 or TRBD2, with 5 bases supporting each. The TCR was taken from a woman younger than 30 in good health. The CDR3 here reads CSAAPGADYNEQFF. The base sequence is TGCAGTGCTGCCCCCGGGGCGGACTACAATGAGCAGTTCTTC.